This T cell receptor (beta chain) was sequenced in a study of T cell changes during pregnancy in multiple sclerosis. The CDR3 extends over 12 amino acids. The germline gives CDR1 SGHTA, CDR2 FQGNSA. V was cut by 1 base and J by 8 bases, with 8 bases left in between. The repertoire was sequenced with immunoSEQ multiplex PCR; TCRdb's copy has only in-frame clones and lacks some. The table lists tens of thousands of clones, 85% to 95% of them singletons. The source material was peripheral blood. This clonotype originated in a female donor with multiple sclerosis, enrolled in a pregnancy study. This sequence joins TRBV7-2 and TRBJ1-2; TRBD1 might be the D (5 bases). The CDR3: CASSLDGDGYTF. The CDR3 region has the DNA TGTGCCAGCAGCTTAGATGGGGACGGCTACACCTTC.